These 16 T cell receptor beta chains originate from one sample sequenced in a study of T cell repertoires in cytomegalovirus infection. TCRdb itself ran the reads through MiXCR, one entry per CDR3 protein. The sample includes about 740,000 distinct CDR3 sequences, less than 40% of them seen just once. The source material was PBMCs. The receptors originated from a human donor in good health (CMV status not recorded). Some clones in this sample may be carry-over from other donors' samples.

This clonotype came up a few times. V usage is TRBV28 and J usage is TRBJ1-4; 9 nucleotides line up with TRBD1. J gave up 8 bases and V 4 bases, and 8 bases lay outside the gene matches. CDR1 is MDHEN and CDR2 is SYDVKM in the germline V gene. The CDR3 is made up of 15 amino acids. The CDR3 DNA is TGTGCCAGCAGTTCGCCGACAGGGGGGACCGAAAAACTGTTTTTT. Translation gives CASSSPTGGTEKLFF. The variable domain in full, completed from reference TRBV28 and TRBJ1-4, reads DVKVTQSSRYLVKRTGEKVFLECVQDMDHENMFWYRQDPGLGLRLIYFSYDVKMKEKGDIPEGYSVSREKKERFSLILESASTNQTSMYLCASSSPTGGTEKLFFGSGTQLSVL.

This clonotype was seen repeatedly, ten times or more. The rearrangement links TRBV19 to TRBJ2-5; the D gene could be TRBD1 or TRBD2 (5 bases each). The germline V gene encodes CDR1 LNHDA and CDR2 SQIVND (reference sequence). CDR3 size: 14 residues. Trimming stripped 9 bases from V and 1 base from J, with 15 bases between. The CDR3, as DNA: TGTGCCAGCTCTCTTACCGGGACCCAAGAGACCCAGTACTTC. Amino acids: CASSLTGTQETQYF.

The V and J genes are TRBV18 and TRBJ2-7, with a weak D call TRBD1 (6 bases). This CDR3 is built from 15 residues. Trimming pared 2 bases from V and 5 bases from J, leaving 16 bases between. Germline CDR1 is KGHSH and CDR2 is LQKENI. The CDR3 sequence is CASSPSGTYFNEQYF. For the CDR3, the DNA is TGTGCCAGCTCACCATCCGGGACATACTTCAACGAGCAGTACTTC.

This clonotype was picked up a small number of times. The rearrangement links TRBV7-2 to TRBJ1-2; 8 nucleotides align to TRBD1. V was pared by 2 bases and J by 4 bases, with 15 bases of the junction left unmatched. This CDR3 has 18 amino acids. Germline V gene sequence: CDR1 SGHTA, CDR2 FQGNSA. CDR3 region: CASSLTGQGIWDLYGYTF. The DNA of the CDR3 is TGTGCCAGCAGCTTAACTGGACAGGGAATTTGGGACCTCTATGGCTACACCTTC.

This clonotype was recorded at least ten times. The chain carries TRBV12-3 or TRBV12-4 and TRBJ1-5, with 8 bases identical to TRBD1. Germline trimming cut 7 bases from V and 0 bases from J; bases unmatched to any gene: 5. The CDR3 is 15 amino acids. The CDR3, as DNA: TGTGCCAGCATCCGCGACAGGGGTAGCAATCAGCCCCAGCATTTT. It encodes CASIRDRGSNQPQHF.

The genes are TRBV7-9 and TRBJ1-1; the D is unclear. Per the germline V gene, CDR1 is SEHNR and CDR2 is FQNEAQ (reference sequence). V was shortened by 5 bases and J by 3 bases, with 19 bases between the two germline ends. The CDR3 is made up of 16 amino acids. The CDR3 loop reads CASSRTIAFGDTEAFF. DNA of the CDR3: TGTGCCAGCAGCAGGACCATCGCATTTGGGGACACTGAAGCTTTCTTT.

The chain combines TRBV11-2 with TRBJ1-5; D perhaps matches TRBD1 (6 bases). The CDR3 consists of 16 residues. V shed 1 base and J shed 0 bases, with 10 bases lying between them. Germline lookup yields CDR1 SGHAT and CDR2 FQNNGV. The CDR3 protein is CASSLGDTPSNQPQHF. In DNA, the CDR3 is TGTGCCAGCAGCTTAGGGGACACACCTAGCAATCAGCCCCAGCATTTT.

The J gene is TRBJ2-3, the V gene TRBV7-8; no reliable D call. Germline V gene data show CDR1 as SGHVS and CDR2 as FQNEAQ. Trimming left V 1 base short and J 0 bases short, with 14 bases between. The CDR3 totals 17 residues. CDR3 loop: CASSLVVSGLSTDTQYF. The CDR3, as DNA: TGTGCCAGCAGCTTAGTAGTTTCGGGCCTTAGCACAGATACGCAGTATTTT.

This clonotype was picked up a small number of times. V and J are TRBV28 and TRBJ1-5; D remains unclear. Germline CDR1 reads MDHEN; CDR2 reads SYDVKM. V dropped 3 bases and J dropped 2 bases, with 14 bases sitting between them. The CDR3 sequence is 16 residues long. CDR3 nucleotides: TGTGCCAGCAGTTTTTATCGGGGAAAGGGCAATCAGCCCCAGCATTTT. Translating it yields CASSFYRGKGNQPQHF.

The table lists this clonotype with a few counts. The V call is TRBV15, the J call TRBJ2-1, with D perhaps being TRBD1 or TRBD2 (5 bases each). The germline V gene has CDR1 LNHNV and CDR2 YYDKDF (reference sequence). V dropped 3 bases and J dropped 7 bases, with 19 bases sitting between them. The CDR3 spans 16 residues. Written as DNA, the CDR3 is TGTGCCACCAGCAGTTCACCTAGCAAAGGGGTTAATGAGCAGTTCTTC. This sequence encodes CATSSSPSKGVNEQFF.

A few counts support this clonotype. The CDR3 bases are TGTGCCAGCAGTGATACGCGGGGCCCCTCTGGAAACACCATATATTTT. Protein: CASSDTRGPSGNTIYF. The V and J genes are TRBV25-1 and TRBJ1-3; tentatively, D is TRBD1 (5 bases). Germline lookup yields CDR1 MGHDK and CDR2 SYGVNS. The CDR3 runs to 16 residues. The V gene lost 3 bases and the J gene lost 0 bases, with 12 bases spanning the gap.

This clonotype has only one observation. This may arise from a read error, as a much more abundant clone is one base away. V is TRBV7-6 and J is TRBJ2-5; D may be TRBD1 or TRBD2 (6 bases each). CDR1 and CDR2 (germline): SGHVS, FNYEAQ. This CDR3 comprises 15 residues. The CDR3 region has the DNA TGTGACAGCAGCCCCGACTCACGGAGGGGGGAGACCCAGTACTTC. Translation gives CDSSPDSRRGETQYF.

The chain combines TRBV6-5 with TRBJ1-2; no clear D gene. Germline V gene lookup returns CDR1 MNHEY and CDR2 SVGAGI. The length of the CDR3 is 11 residues. Trimming left V 7 bases short and J 6 bases short, with 9 bases between. For the CDR3, the DNA is TGTGCCAGCACCTCGGCGGATGGCTACACCTTC. Translating it yields CASTSADGYTF.

The J gene is TRBJ2-7, the V gene TRBV12-3 or TRBV12-4; D may be TRBD1 (6 bases). This CDR3 comprises 13 residues. Trimming pared 7 bases from V and 6 bases from J, leaving 16 bases between. The chain's CDR3 is CASMRGGFGEQYF. The CDR3 nucleotides read TGTGCCAGCATGCGAGGGGGTTTTGGCGAGCAGTACTTC.

This clonotype occurred a few times. J is TRBJ1-4 and V is TRBV7-9; D may be TRBD1 (5 bases). CDR3 length equals 11 residues. Germline V gene lookup returns CDR1 SEHNR and CDR2 FQNEAQ (reference sequence). The V end was cut by 5 bases, the J end by 14 bases, with 12 bases between. The CDR3, as DNA: TGTGCCAGCAGCCCTAGGGACCGCCTGTTTTTT. Translated: CASSPRDRLFF.

This clonotype was seen a handful of times. The gene calls are TRBV2 and TRBJ2-5; D perhaps matches TRBD2 (7 bases). The CDR3 loop spans 12 amino acids. Germline loops: CDR1 SNHLY, CDR2 FYNNEI. Trimming removed 7 bases at V and 5 bases at J, with 11 bases between. The CDR3 DNA reads as TGTGCCAGCACGGGGGGCGAGGAGACCCAGTACTTC. It codes for CASTGGEETQYF.